This T cell receptor beta chain was profiled in a study of vaccination and CD4 T cells after COVID-19. The wider study: Six men and four women formed the convalescents, two being Hispanic. The post-COVID sampling time was a median roughly 100 days after diagnosis, ranging from 35 to 161. There were three convalescent patients sampled at day 14 and again at days 161 to 241 post-vaccination. Broader study findings: A relatively small number of convalescent patients were studied, and no early post-infection timepoints were included.

TCRdb passed the PCR reads through MiXCR, listing each CDR3 protein once. In the table there are approximately 30,000 distinct CDR3 sequences, roughly 51% of which are singletons. Sample time point: late sampling 161 to 241 days after vaccination in three convalescent patients. Concerning this clonotype itself: What it recognizes is unknown.

Germline CDR1 SGHTA, CDR2 FQGTGA. The CDR3 runs 19 residues. V gave up 6 bases and J gave up 6 bases; unmatched junction bases: 25. This clonotype was obtained from a human donor who had recovered from COVID-19. The gene calls are TRBV7-3 and TRBJ2-7; 8 bases map to TRBD2. Material: CD4+ T cells from blood, obtained about 7 months after SARS-CoV-2 vaccination. The CDR3, as DNA: TGTGCCAGCAGTTTAGGCTTCCCTTTTCCGGGACTAGTCCCCCTCGAGCAGTACTTC. Its protein is CASSLGFPFPGLVPLEQYF.